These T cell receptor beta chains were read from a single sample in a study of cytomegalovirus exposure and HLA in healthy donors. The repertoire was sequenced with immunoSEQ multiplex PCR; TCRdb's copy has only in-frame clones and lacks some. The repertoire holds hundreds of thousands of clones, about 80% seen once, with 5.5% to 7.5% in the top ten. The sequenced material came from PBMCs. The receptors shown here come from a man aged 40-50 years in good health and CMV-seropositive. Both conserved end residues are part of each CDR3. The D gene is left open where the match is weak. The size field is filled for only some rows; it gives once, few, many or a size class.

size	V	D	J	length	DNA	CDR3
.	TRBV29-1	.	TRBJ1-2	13	TGCAGCGTTGAATGGGTAGGGGGTAATGGCTACACCTTC	CSVEWVGGNGYTF
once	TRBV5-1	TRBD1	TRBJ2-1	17	TGCGCCAGCAGCCTTCGACAGGGTGGAATCAATCAACTTGAGCAGTTCTTC	CASSLRQGGINQLEQFF
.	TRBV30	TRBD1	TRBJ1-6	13	TGTGCCTGGAGCGGACAGGAGAATTCACCCCTCCACTTT	CAWSGQENSPLHF
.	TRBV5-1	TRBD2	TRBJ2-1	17	TGCGCCAGCAGCTTGCTAGCGGGAGGTCCCTCCTACAATGAGCAGTTCTTC	CASSLLAGGPSYNEQFF
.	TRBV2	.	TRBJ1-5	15	TGTGCCAGCAGTGAATCAGGGATAAGCAATCAGCCCCAGCATTTT	CASSESGISNQPQHF
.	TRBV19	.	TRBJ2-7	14	TGTGCCAGTAGTGCGGTAGGGGCGCAAGGGGAGCAGTACTTC	CASSAVGAQGEQYF
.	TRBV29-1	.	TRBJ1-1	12	TGCAGCGTTGAAGATTCGGGGGTTGAAGCTTTCTTT	CSVEDSGVEAFF
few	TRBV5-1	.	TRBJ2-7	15	TGCGCCAGCAGCTCCGCTGGTGGCCCCTCCTACGAGCAGTACTTC	CASSSAGGPSYEQYF
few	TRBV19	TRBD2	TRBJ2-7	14	TGTGCCAGTAGCGCTACTAGCGGCTCCTACGAGCAGTACTTC	CASSATSGSYEQYF
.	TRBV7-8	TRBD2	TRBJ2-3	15	TGTGCCAGCAGCTTACCGGGACTACCCACAGATACGCAGTATTTT	CASSLPGLPTDTQYF
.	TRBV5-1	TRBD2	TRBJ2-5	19	TGCGCCAGCAGCTTGGGACTAGCGGGAGGGCCTGGGGGTCAAGAGACCCAGTACTTC	CASSLGLAGGPGGQETQYF
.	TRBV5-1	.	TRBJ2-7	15	TGCGCCAGCAGCTTGGCGGAGGAGGGGTGGTACGAGCAGTACTTC	CASSLAEEGWYEQYF
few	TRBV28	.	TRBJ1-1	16	TGTGCCAGCAGTTTGGGGGGAGGCAGGATGAACACTGAAGCTTTCTTT	CASSLGGGRMNTEAFF
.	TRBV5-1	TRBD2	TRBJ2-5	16	TGCGCCAGCAGCTTGAATCCTAGCGGGAATTCAGAGACCCAGTACTTC	CASSLNPSGNSETQYF
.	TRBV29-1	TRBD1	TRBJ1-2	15	TGCAGCGTTGAAGGCGGGACAGGCAATTACTATGGCTACACCTTC	CSVEGGTGNYYGYTF
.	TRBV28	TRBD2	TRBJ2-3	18	TGTGCCAGCAGCAGAGCGGGACTAGCGGAGGTGGGCACAGATACGCAGTATTTT	CASSRAGLAEVGTDTQYF
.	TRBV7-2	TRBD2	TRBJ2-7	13	TGTGCCAGTCGACTAGCGGGGGGGTACGAGCAGTACTTC	CASRLAGGYEQYF
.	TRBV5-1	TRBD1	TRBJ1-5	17	TGCGCCAGCAGACGCGGATCGACAGGGGTGGGCAATCAGCCCCAGCATTTT	CASRRGSTGVGNQPQHF
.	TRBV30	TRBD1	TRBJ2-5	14	TGTGCCTGGGAACCCGGGACAGGGCTTTCCGAACAGTACTTC	CAWEPGTGLSEQYF
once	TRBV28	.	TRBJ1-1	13	TGTGCCACGAGGGACACCCTGAACACTGAAGCTTTCTTT	CATRDTLNTEAFF
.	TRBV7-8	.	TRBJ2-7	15	TGTGCCAGCAGCTTAGAGGGCCAGGGGATTCACGAGCAGTACTTC	CASSLEGQGIHEQYF
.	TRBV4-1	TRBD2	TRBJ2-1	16	TGCGCCAGCAGCCGCCTGACTGGGGGAGGGCACAATGAGCAGTTCTTC	CASSRLTGGGHNEQFF
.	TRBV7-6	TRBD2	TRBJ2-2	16	TGTGCCAGCAGCTTAGAAGCGGGATCGAACACCGGGGAGCTGTTTTTT	CASSLEAGSNTGELFF
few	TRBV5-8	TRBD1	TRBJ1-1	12	TGTGCCAGTAGACAGGGTGGGACTGAAGCTTTCTTT	CASRQGGTEAFF
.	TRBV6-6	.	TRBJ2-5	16	TGTGCCAGCAGTTATAGTCGGGAGACCGTCCAAGAGACCCAGTACTTC	CASSYSRETVQETQYF
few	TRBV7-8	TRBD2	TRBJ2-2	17	TGTGCCAGCAGCTTAGCTAGCGGGAGGCCGAACACCGGGGAGCTGTTTTTT	CASSLASGRPNTGELFF
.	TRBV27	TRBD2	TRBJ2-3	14	TGTGCCTCGAGGGACAGCGGGAGGGGGAATACGCAGTATTTT	CASRDSGRGNTQYF
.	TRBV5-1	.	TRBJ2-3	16	TGCGCCAGCAGCCCCCGACAGGGAGGATCAACAGATACGCAGTATTTT	CASSPRQGGSTDTQYF
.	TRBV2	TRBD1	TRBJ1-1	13	TGTGCCAGCAGTTCAACAGGGGACACTGAAGCTTTCTTT	CASSSTGDTEAFF
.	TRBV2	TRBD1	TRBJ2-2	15	TGTGCCAGCAGACGACAGGGCTTTTACACCGGGGAGCTGTTTTTT	CASRRQGFYTGELFF
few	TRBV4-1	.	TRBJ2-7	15	TGCGCCAGCAGCCAAGATTGGGGCGGATTGTGGGAGCAGTACTTC	CASSQDWGGLWEQYF
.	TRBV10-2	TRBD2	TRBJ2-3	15	TGCGCCAGCAACGAGGGGAGGGCAGGAGCAGATACGCAGTATTTT	CASNEGRAGADTQYF
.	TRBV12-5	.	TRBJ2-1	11	TGTGCTAGTGGTCTAGGCAATGAGCAGTTCTTC	CASGLGNEQFF
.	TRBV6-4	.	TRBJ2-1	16	TGTGCCAGCAGTGACCATTCCAGGGGACACTCAATGAGGCAGTTCTTC	CASSDHSRGHSMRQFF
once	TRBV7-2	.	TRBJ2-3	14	TGTGCCAGCAGCCAGAGGTGGGGCACAGATACGCAGTATTTT	CASSQRWGTDTQYF
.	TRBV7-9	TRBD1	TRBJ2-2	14	TGTGCCAGCAGCGGCCGCAGGGGGTCCGGGGAGCTGTTTTTT	CASSGRRGSGELFF
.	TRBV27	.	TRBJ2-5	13	TGTGCCAGCAGTCTTACAGGGCTCAAGACCCAGTACTTC	CASSLTGLKTQYF
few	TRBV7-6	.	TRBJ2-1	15	TGTGCCAGCAGCTCCACCCGGACTTTGTACAATGAGCAGTTCTTC	CASSSTRTLYNEQFF
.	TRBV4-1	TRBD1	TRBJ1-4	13	TGCGCCAGCAGCCAGACAGGGGTCGAAAAACTGTTTTTT	CASSQTGVEKLFF
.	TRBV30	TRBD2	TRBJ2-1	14	TGTGCCTGGAGTGTCAGCGGGAGTCGGTATGAGCAGTTCTTC	CAWSVSGSRYEQFF
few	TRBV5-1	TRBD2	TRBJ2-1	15	TGCGCCAGCACTGTGGGGACTAGCGGCTACAATGAGCAGTTCTTC	CASTVGTSGYNEQFF
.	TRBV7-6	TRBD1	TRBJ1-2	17	TGTGCCAGCAGCTTAGAGGACAGGCATAAAAATGACTATGGCTACACCTTC	CASSLEDRHKNDYGYTF
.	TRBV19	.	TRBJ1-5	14	TGTGCCAGTCAGTGGCAGGGAGGAGATCAGCCCCAGCATTTT	CASQWQGGDQPQHF
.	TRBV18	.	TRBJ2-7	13	TGTGCCAGCTCACCAGGGCTCGGCGGGGAGCAGTACTTC	CASSPGLGGEQYF
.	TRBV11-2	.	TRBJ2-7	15	TGTGCCAGCAGCCTCCAGGGGCAGGCGTTGGGGGAGCAGTACTTC	CASSLQGQALGEQYF
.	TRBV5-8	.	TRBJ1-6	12	TGTGCCAGCAGCCTCAGGGTATCACCCCTCCACTTT	CASSLRVSPLHF
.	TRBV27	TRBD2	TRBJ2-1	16	TGTGCCAGCAGTTTATTCCTAGCGGGAGGGCTGAATGAGCAGTTCTTC	CASSLFLAGGLNEQFF
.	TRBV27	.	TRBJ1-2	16	TGTGCCAGCACCCCGGGCGGGACGTATGGATCGTCTGGCTACACCTTC	CASTPGGTYGSSGYTF
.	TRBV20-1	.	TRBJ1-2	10	TGCAGTGCTCATAACTATGGCTACACCTTC	CSAHNYGYTF
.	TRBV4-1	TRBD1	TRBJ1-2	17	TGCGCCAGCAGCCAAGATTACAGGGGACAGGTGATAAGAGGCTACACCTTC	CASSQDYRGQVIRGYTF
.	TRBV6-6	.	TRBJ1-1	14	TGTGCCAGCAGTTTACAGACAGGTCGGACTGAAGCTTTCTTT	CASSLQTGRTEAFF
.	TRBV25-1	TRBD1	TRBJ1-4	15	TGTGCCAGCAGCTTCGAGAGGGGGCCTAATGAAAAACTGTTTTTT	CASSFERGPNEKLFF
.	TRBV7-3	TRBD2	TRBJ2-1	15	TGTGCCAGCAGCCGCCAGCTAGCGGGAGACAATGAGCAGTTCTTC	CASSRQLAGDNEQFF
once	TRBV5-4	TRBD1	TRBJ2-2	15	TGTGCCAGCAGCTTGGTACAGGGGGGTACCGGGGAGCTGTTTTTT	CASSLVQGGTGELFF
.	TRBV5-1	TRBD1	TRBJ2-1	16	TGCGCCAGCAGCTTACCCCGGGACAGGTGGCACAATGAGCAGTTCTTC	CASSLPRDRWHNEQFF
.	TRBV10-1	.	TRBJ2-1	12	TGCGCCAGCAGTTTGAGCGGTAATGAGCAGTTCTTC	CASSLSGNEQFF